The entry below gives a single TCR beta chain sequence along with its context. The antigen is undetermined. These data come from a study of vaccination and CD4 T cells after COVID-19. Study-level information: Convalescent cases comprised nine mild and one severe, all SARS-CoV-2 positive by nasal swab PCR.

The treatment was: approximately 9-day PBMC culture with coronavirus spike peptide pools or control peptides (ViraFEST assay). Following expansion of antigen-specific T cells with peptide pools, ViraFEST then sequenced TCRs. The length of the CDR3 is 16 residues. Germline CDR1 and CDR2: DFQATT and SNEGSKA (reference sequence). Trimming cost V 1 base and J 5 bases; bases outside gene matches: 9. Oncomine TCR Beta short-read sequencing was applied to DNA from cultured CD4+ T cells. TCRdb recomputed calls from the PCR reads with MiXCR, one row per CDR3 protein. This sample has 10,000 to 15,000 distinct CDR3 sequences, with about 56% found just once.

Sequences were obtained from CD4+ T cells from blood, cultured in vitro. The chain has TRBV20-1 and TRBJ2-3; 10 positions agree with TRBD2. The origin of this receptor is a human donor who had recovered from COVID-19. The CDR3 sequence is CSARGSAGGPGDTQYF. The CDR3 coding sequence is TGCAGTGCTAGAGGGTCAGCGGGGGGGCCGGGAGATACGCAGTATTTT.